This T cell receptor (beta chain) comes out of a study of breast tumors, draining lymph nodes, adjacent tissues (dated by TCRdb to 2016 to 2018). For the study in its entirety: Breast cancer patients provided tumor, adjacent nontumor tissue and axillary lymph nodes, and the study compared the TCR beta repertoires across these three sources. In human breast cancer, the study set out to assess how tumor, surrounding tissue and draining lymph node repertoires relate to one another and whether T cells might be exchanged between them. General study outcomes and caveats: The data were considered consistent with the idea that most tumor T cells come from the lymph node and then expand in tumor tissue. The conclusion that tumor T cells originate in lymph nodes was presented as consistent with a hypothesis rather than as directly demonstrated. In luminal-like breast cancer, tumor and nontumor tissue repertoires resembled each other significantly more than in basal-like breast cancer. Tumor T-cell repertoires showed less diversity than lymph node repertoires and more diversity than nontumor tissue repertoires, and tumor T-cell repertoires showed preferential V and J gene usage.

The sequencing machine was an Illumina HiSeq 2000. TCR beta chain libraries were generated through multiplex PCR amplification. High-throughput sequencing was used to analyze the amplified TCR beta chain products. Through fastp at Q25 and MiXCR, TCRdb rebuilt clones from the public reads, retaining in-frame beta chains. Rows are unified per CDR3 protein, each entry keeping the most common DNA and genes. This sample gives 200,000 or so distinct CDR3 sequences in total; approximately 33% of them show up just once. Approximately 4.3% of the sample rests with the top ten. Lymph node samples were obtained from the axillary draining lymph nodes of breast cancer patients. This clonotype was recorded at least ten times. It has no known antigen specificity. No much larger clonotype is one base removed from it; base qualities were not supplied. Sequences SGHRS (CDR1) and YFSETQ (CDR2) are obtained from the germline V gene. The CDR3 sequence holds 13 residues, the cysteine and phenylalanine included. Solely the CDR3 DNA is kept, with 39 bases framed from the first base. V is clipped by 6 bases and J by 5 bases, and the sequence between their germline boundaries is 14 bases long.

The chain uses TRBV5-1 and TRBJ2-5; the D region possibly corresponds to TRBD2 (6 bases align). The specimen sequenced was axillary lymph node tissue. The receptor was isolated from a female donor with breast cancer. Some clones in this sample may be carry-over from other donors' samples. The CDR3 amino acid sequence is: CASNPGSEETQYF. The DNA reads as follows: TGCGCCAGCAACCCCGGGAGTGAGGAGACCCAGTACTTC.